These T cell receptor beta chains were read from a single sample in a study of blood T cells in healthy people across ages. Each CDR3 protein gets one entry after TCRdb re-called the 5' RACE reads with MiXCR. The sample lists hundreds of thousands of distinct CDR3 sequences, about 45% occurring once. The sequenced sample was blood. These receptors were collected from a man older than 75 in good health. CDR3s include the opening cysteine and the closing phenylalanine or tryptophan. The D gene is left open where the match is weak. Part of the rows lack a size; the others show once, few, many or a class for expanded clones.

cdr3_nt	cdr3_aa	clone_size	d_call	j_call	cdr3_length	v_call
TGTGCCAGCAGCTTAGCGACAGGGGGGGCAGATACGCAGTATTTT	CASSLATGGADTQYF	-	TRBD1	TRBJ2-3	15	TRBV7-2
TGTGCCAGCAGTTTCCACAGGGGGCCAGGGGATGAAAAACTGTTTTTT	CASSFHRGPGDEKLFF	-	TRBD1	TRBJ1-4	16	TRBV12-3/TRBV12-4
TGTGCCAGCAGTTACATGGCAGGATCCTACAATGAGCAGTTCTTC	CASSYMAGSYNEQFF	-	-	TRBJ2-1	15	TRBV6-2/TRBV6-3
TGCAGTGCTAGTATTGGAGGGAATCTCTACAATGAGCAGTTCTTC	CSASIGGNLYNEQFF	many	-	TRBJ2-1	15	TRBV20-1
TGCGCCAGCAGCACGGACAGGGGGGAGACCCAGTACTTC	CASSTDRGETQYF	-	TRBD1	TRBJ2-5	13	TRBV5-1
TGTGCCAGCAGTTACGCACGGACTAGCGGGGGGACAGATACGCAGTATTTT	CASSYARTSGGTDTQYF	-	TRBD2	TRBJ2-3	17	TRBV6-2/TRBV6-3
TGCAGCGTTGAAAAGGGGAGCGAGCAGTACTTC	CSVEKGSEQYF	-	-	TRBJ2-7	11	TRBV29-1
TGTGCCAGCAGTGCAAGACAGGGGGGCGACTATGGCTACACCTTC	CASSARQGGDYGYTF	-	TRBD1	TRBJ1-2	15	TRBV2
TGTGCCAGCAGCCAAGATTGGGGGAGAAGCACAGATACGCAGTATTTT	CASSQDWGRSTDTQYF	-	-	TRBJ2-3	16	TRBV3-1
TGTGCCAGCAGTTACACCAGACTCTCCTACGAGCAGTACTTC	CASSYTRLSYEQYF	many	-	TRBJ2-7	14	TRBV6-6
TGCGCCAGCAGCCAAGATATAGCTAGCGGGACCCTTCAGTTCTTC	CASSQDIASGTLQFF	-	TRBD2	TRBJ2-1	15	TRBV4-3
TGTGCTGGCAGCTTGGGGACAGGGGGCCTCAATGAGCAGTTCTTC	CAGSLGTGGLNEQFF	-	TRBD1	TRBJ2-1	15	TRBV7-7
TGCGCCAGTAAAGGGGGTGAGCAGTACTTC	CASKGGEQYF	few	-	TRBJ2-7	10	TRBV4-3
TGTGCCAGCAGTTTAGGGGGATTTGGGGCTTTCTTT	CASSLGGFGAFF	-	-	TRBJ1-1	12	TRBV12-3/TRBV12-4
TGTGCCAGCAGTGCCTGGACAGGAGGAGGCTACACCTTC	CASSAWTGGGYTF	-	TRBD1	TRBJ1-2	13	TRBV25-1
TGCGCCAGCAGCGTGGGACGGTCTAATGAAAAACTGTTTTTT	CASSVGRSNEKLFF	-	-	TRBJ1-4	14	TRBV5-1
TGCAGCTCAGGACAGGGCTCCGATACGCAGTATTTT	CSSGQGSDTQYF	-	TRBD1	TRBJ2-3	12	TRBV29-1
TGTGCCAGCAGCTTAGGAGGCGGGGCCGTAGCCAAAAACATTCAGTACTTC	CASSLGGGAVAKNIQYF	few	-	TRBJ2-4	17	TRBV7-9
TGTGCCAGCAGTTTAATTGGCGCTGGTTCTCGGTGGACCCAGTACTTC	CASSLIGAGSRWTQYF	-	-	TRBJ2-5	16	TRBV12-3/TRBV12-4
TGTGCCAGCAGCGGTAGACAGATGATGGAAAAACTGTTTTTT	CASSGRQMMEKLFF	-	-	TRBJ1-4	14	TRBV3-1
TGTGCCAGCAGCAGCCGGGACGGATACACAGATACGCAGTATTTT	CASSSRDGYTDTQYF	few	-	TRBJ2-3	15	TRBV9
TGTGCCAGCAGCTTAGCATTGGCGGTTTTGGGCGGCTACACCTTC	CASSLALAVLGGYTF	-	-	TRBJ1-2	15	TRBV7-9
TGTGCCAGCAGTTTATGGGGGGGCGGCTACGAGCAGTACTTC	CASSLWGGGYEQYF	few	-	TRBJ2-7	14	TRBV27
TGTGCCAGCAGTTGGACTAGCGGGCTCTACGAGCAGTACTTC	CASSWTSGLYEQYF	-	TRBD2	TRBJ2-7	14	TRBV6-2/TRBV6-3
TGTGCCAGCAGCTTAGGGGGACAGGGGAGAGCCAAAAACATTCAGTACTTC	CASSLGGQGRAKNIQYF	-	TRBD1	TRBJ2-4	17	TRBV11-2
TGTGCCAGCAGGTTGGATAAGACAGGGGTCTCCTACAATGAGCAGTACTTC	CASRLDKTGVSYNEQYF	-	TRBD1	TRBJ2-7	17	TRBV6-2/TRBV6-3
TGTGCCAGCAGCACCTGGACTAGCGGGATTGGTACGCAGTATTTT	CASSTWTSGIGTQYF	-	TRBD2	TRBJ2-3	15	TRBV12-3/TRBV12-4
TGTGCCAGCAGCTTAACATGGGGGGATGTCAGCGAGCAGTACTTC	CASSLTWGDVSEQYF	many	-	TRBJ2-7	15	TRBV7-3
TGTGCCACCAGTGATTTGTGGGACTCCGCGGGGGAGTTCTTC	CATSDLWDSAGEFF	few	TRBD2	TRBJ2-1	14	TRBV24-1
TGTGCCAGCAGGTCGACAGGGGGCAGGGAGCAGTACTTC	CASRSTGGREQYF	once	TRBD1	TRBJ2-7	13	TRBV6-2/TRBV6-3
TGTGCCAGCAGCTTAGCTTCCGCAACAGGTGAAGCTTTCTTT	CASSLASATGEAFF	few	-	TRBJ1-1	14	TRBV7-9
TGCAGTGCTAGCCCTAGCGGGAGCTCCTACAATGAGCAGTTCTTC	CSASPSGSSYNEQFF	few	TRBD2	TRBJ2-1	15	TRBV20-1
TGCAGCGTTGGCTCTGGTTCCCTAGCTTTCTTT	CSVGSGSLAFF	few	-	TRBJ1-1	11	TRBV29-1
TGTGCCAGCAGTGCCTCGGGAGTGATGGGAGGCTACACCTTC	CASSASGVMGGYTF	-	-	TRBJ1-2	14	TRBV6-1
TGTGCCAGCAGCCAAGGGGATGGGGGACAGAGGAATTCACCCCTCCACTTT	CASSQGDGGQRNSPLHF	-	TRBD1	TRBJ1-6	17	TRBV14
TGTGCCACCAGCGGGGACCGAGGAGCTAGAAATCAGCCCCAGCATTTT	CATSGDRGARNQPQHF	-	-	TRBJ1-5	16	TRBV15
TGTGCCAGCAGCCCCCGCGGTAGGGGGAACGACGAGCAGTACTTC	CASSPRGRGNDEQYF	few	-	TRBJ2-7	15	TRBV3-1